Given below is one T cell receptor beta chain in context. Its specificity is unknown. This sample was taken from a study of T cell responses to AZD1222 COVID-19 vaccine. Study summary: Pooling covered second doses at about 4 or about 12 weeks.

Study-wide results and caveats: The donor cohort was predominantly white British with a female majority, and clonal diversity may have been underestimated. The peak T cell response came first, and repertoires were sampled only after it. The reported proportion of spike-specific TCRs targeting unmutated variant regions was nearly half.

This CDR3 contains 13 residues. Trimming removed 3 bases at V and 6 bases at J, with 11 bases between. The repertoire was sequenced with immunoSEQ multiplex PCR; TCRdb's copy has only in-frame clones and lacks some. Altogether roughly 100,000 clones are present, roughly 88% being singletons, with the ten largest covering 2% to 3%. The source is an adult in good health. Sequenced material: peripheral blood, taken on day 0 of AZD1222 vaccination. The V gene is TRBV12-3 or TRBV12-4, the J gene TRBJ1-2; D not certain. The DNA of the CDR3 is TGTGCCAGCAGTTTCCCACAGCGAGATGGCTACACCTTC. Its translation is CASSFPQRDGYTF.